This TCR beta chain was sequenced for a study of identifying expanded T cells in peripheral blood. Method: immunoSEQ multiplex PCR; TCRdb's copy keeps in-frame clones and lacks some. The table records nearly 60,000 clones, roughly nine tenths of them present only once. Broader study findings: Approximately 1.1 clones differed between technical replicates, versus about 17 and 20 over time. Across healthy donors, higher total template counts meant significantly greater approximately two-week count variance.

A note on this clone: The target antigen is unknown.

Germline V gene data show CDR1 as SGDLS and CDR2 as YYNGEE. V was trimmed by 4 bases and J by 7 bases, leaving 11 bases between them. The CDR3 covers 13 residues. This receptor was identified in a person aged 18 to 70 in good health. The sample was blood. This chain uses TRBV9 with TRBJ2-2; unclear D gene. This CDR3 is CASSSDDGGELFF. CDR3 DNA: TGTGCCAGCAGCTCAGACGATGGCGGGGAGCTGTTTTTT.